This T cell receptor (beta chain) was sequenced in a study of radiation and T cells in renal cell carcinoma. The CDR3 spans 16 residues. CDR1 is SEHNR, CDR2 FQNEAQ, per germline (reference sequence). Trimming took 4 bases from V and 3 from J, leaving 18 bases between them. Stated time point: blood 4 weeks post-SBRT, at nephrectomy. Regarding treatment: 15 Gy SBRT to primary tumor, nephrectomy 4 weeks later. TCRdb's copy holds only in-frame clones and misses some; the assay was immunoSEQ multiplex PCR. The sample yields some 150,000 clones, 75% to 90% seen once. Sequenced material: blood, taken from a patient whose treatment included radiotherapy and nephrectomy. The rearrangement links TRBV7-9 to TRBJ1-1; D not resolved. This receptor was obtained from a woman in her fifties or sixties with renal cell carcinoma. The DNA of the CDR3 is TGTGCCAGCAGCTCCCCCATCACAAGCTCGGACACTGAAGCTTTCTTT. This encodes CASSSPITSSDTEAFF.